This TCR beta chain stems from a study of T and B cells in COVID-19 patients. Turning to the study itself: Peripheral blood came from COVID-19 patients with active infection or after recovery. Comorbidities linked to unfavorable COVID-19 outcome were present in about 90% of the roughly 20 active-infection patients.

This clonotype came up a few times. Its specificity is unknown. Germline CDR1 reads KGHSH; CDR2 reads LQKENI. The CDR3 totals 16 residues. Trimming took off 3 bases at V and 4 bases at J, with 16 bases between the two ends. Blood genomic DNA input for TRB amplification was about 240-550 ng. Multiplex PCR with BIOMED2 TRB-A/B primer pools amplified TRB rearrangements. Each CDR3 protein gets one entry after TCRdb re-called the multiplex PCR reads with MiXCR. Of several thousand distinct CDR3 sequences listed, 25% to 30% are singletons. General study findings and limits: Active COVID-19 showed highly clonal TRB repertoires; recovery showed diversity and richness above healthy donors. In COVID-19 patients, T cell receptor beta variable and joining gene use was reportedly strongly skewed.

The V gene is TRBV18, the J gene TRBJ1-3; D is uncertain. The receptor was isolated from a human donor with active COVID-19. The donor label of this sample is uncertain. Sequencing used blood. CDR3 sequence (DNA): TGTGCCAGCTCACCCCTTCCAACACCCGAGGGAAACACCATATATTTT. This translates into CASSPLPTPEGNTIYF.